A selection of T cell receptor beta chains follows, all from one sample in a study of identical twins. In TCRdb, the 5' RACE reads were re-called with MiXCR into one record per CDR3 protein. The table lists some 1,600,000 distinct CDR3 sequences, around 29% of them singletons. The material sequenced was cord blood. The source of these receptors is a newborn girl in good health. The CDR3 runs from the conserved cysteine through the conserved F or W.

>TRBJ2-3|TRBV20-1
CSAEHSPGTDTQYF
>TRBJ1-2|TRBV2
CASRRGREEFYGYTF
>TRBJ1-2|TRBV7-9
CASSPKQDYGYTF
>TRBJ2-7|TRBV30
CAWSLQLLSYEQYF
>TRBJ2-5|TRBV4-2
CASSQRAGVQETQYF
>TRBJ1-1|TRBV5-1
CASSFWRGLTEAFF
>TRBJ2-7|TRBV10-1
CASSESGTGVYEQYF
>TRBJ1-2|TRBV29-1
CSAAQPSRGSNYGYTF
>TRBJ2-1|TRBV19
CASSKGSGRVGQFF
>TRBJ2-1|TRBV15
CATSRFSGSSYNEQFF
>TRBJ2-5|TRBV2
CARNRGRQETQYF
>TRBJ2-3|TRBV29-1
CGVDGTPTDTQYF
>TRBJ2-1|TRBV7-2
CASSLTGSSAYNEQFF
>TRBJ2-3|TRBV6-2/TRBV6-3
CASRLIAGGPFDTQYF
>TRBJ2-1|TRBV5-5
CASSSTGGPRDEQFF
>TRBJ2-1|TRBV3-1
CASSRGLAGPTGPYNEQFF
>TRBJ2-1|TRBV18
CASSPQGQAYNEQFF
>TRBJ2-7|TRBV28
CASSLVGVDEQYF
>TRBJ2-3|TRBV11-2
CASSSPLGADTQYF
>TRBJ2-7|TRBV28
CASSFTSGPPYEQYF
>TRBJ2-1|TRBV2
CASIQGLGRKREFF
>TRBJ1-6|TRBV20-1
CSASHPYSSYNSPLHF
>TRBJ2-3|TRBV4-1
CASSQEIAVTDTQYF
>TRBJ1-1|TRBV6-4
CASRENRASNTEAFF
>TRBJ2-1|TRBV4-2
CASSQDTSVGVRNEQFF
>TRBJ1-1|TRBV5-1
CATSAQGGLNTEAFF
>TRBJ1-5|TRBV14
CASSPPTGSYGNQPQHF
>TRBJ2-1|TRBV5-1
CASSPSGRPPYNEQFF
>TRBJ2-5|TRBV2
CASRVGLVEETQYF
>TRBJ2-7|TRBV20-1
CSARDVGWGVPYNEQYF
>TRBJ2-7|TRBV7-6
CASSPVIGQGVSYEQYF
>TRBJ2-1|TRBV20-1
CSANREGSSYNEQFF
>TRBJ2-5|TRBV4-1
CASSQDKYQETQYF
>TRBJ2-5|TRBV20-1
CSARGPRLETQYF
>TRBJ2-7|TRBV20-1
CSAWTSEQYF
>TRBJ1-5|TRBV7-8
CASSLYRSNQPQHF
>TRBJ2-7|TRBV12-3/TRBV12-4
CASTATGTRYEQYF
>TRBJ1-5|TRBV29-1
CSGGDGQPQHF
>TRBJ2-6|TRBV4-1
CASSQALFRLASGANVLTF
>-|TRBV4-2
CAGSQVSGVAYEQYF
>TRBJ2-3|TRBV7-2
CASSRTSGETDTQYF
>TRBJ1-2|TRBV6-5
CASSYSAVNYGYTF
>TRBJ1-2|TRBV5-1
CASSFSQPYYGYTF
>TRBJ1-2|TRBV20-1
CSATQYRDRVSLGGYTF
>TRBJ2-2|TRBV4-2
CASSQADRDTGELFF
>TRBJ2-7|TRBV21-1
CASRKQGPRAYEQYF